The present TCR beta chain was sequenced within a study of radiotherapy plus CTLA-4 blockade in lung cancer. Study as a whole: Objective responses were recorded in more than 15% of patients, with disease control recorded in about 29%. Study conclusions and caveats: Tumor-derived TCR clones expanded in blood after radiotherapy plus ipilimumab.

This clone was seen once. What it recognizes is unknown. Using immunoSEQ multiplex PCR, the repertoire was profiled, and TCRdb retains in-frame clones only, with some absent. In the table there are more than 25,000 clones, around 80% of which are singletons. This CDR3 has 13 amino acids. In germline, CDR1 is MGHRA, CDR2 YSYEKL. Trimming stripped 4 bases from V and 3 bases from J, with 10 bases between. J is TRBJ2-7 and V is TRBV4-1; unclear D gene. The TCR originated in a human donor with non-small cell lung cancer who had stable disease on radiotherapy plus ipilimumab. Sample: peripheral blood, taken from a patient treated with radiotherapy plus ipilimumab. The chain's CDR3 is CASSLLDGYEQYF. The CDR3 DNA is TGCGCCAGCAGCCTACTGGACGGCTACGAGCAGTACTTC.